The clone carrying this TCR beta chain was counted ten times or more. Assay: immunoSEQ multiplex PCR; the TCRdb copy retains only in-frame clones and omits some. The repertoire includes around 100,000 clones, around 89% of them detected once, and about 3.5% sits in the top ten. Trimming left V 5 bases short and J 9 bases short, with 17 bases between. This CDR3 region has 15 residues. Germline assignment: CDR1 LNHDA and CDR2 SQIVND (reference sequence). This entry comes from a study of blood T cell repertoires in COVID-19. Source material: peripheral blood. The source is a woman aged 55-70 years with acute or convalescent COVID-19. This sequence joins TRBV19 and TRBJ1-6; no definite D call. As DNA, the CDR3 is TGTGCCAGTAGTCACCACGAGGGTCGGGGTTCACCCCTCCACTTT. The encoded protein is CASSHHEGRGSPLHF.